The following is a T cell receptor beta chain sequence with its context. Repertoires were generated with immunoSEQ multiplex PCR, while TCRdb's copy carries only in-frame clones and drops some. Of about 2.3 million clones listed, under 95% are singletons. The sample comes from a study of shared clonotypes between healthy human individuals. Material: naive CD4+ T cells from PBMCs. Specified subset: CD45RA+ positively selected. The origin of this receptor is a man aged 18-30 years in good health. Some clones in this sample may be carry-over from other donors' samples.

This CDR3 is CASSTDSSGSGNTIYF. Written as DNA, the CDR3 is TGTGCCAGCAGCACGGACAGCTCAGGTTCTGGAAACACCATATATTTT. The rearrangement links TRBV7-2 to TRBJ1-3; D possibly corresponds to TRBD1 (6 bases). Trimming took 5 bases from V and 1 from J, leaving 15 bases between them. The CDR3 contains 16 residues. Germline V lookup: CDR1 SGHTA, CDR2 FQGNSA.